The 24 T cell receptor beta chains listed next were all sequenced from one sample in a study of cytomegalovirus exposure and HLA in healthy donors (dated by TCRdb to 2016 to 2017). Library construction relied on the immunoSEQ multiplex PCR assay. For the multiplex PCR, a mixture combining 60 forward primers for TCR Vbeta segments and 13 reverse primers for TCR Jbeta segments was used. TCRdb mirrors the immuneACCESS table, restricted to in-frame sequences. Some clones are absent from its copies; in checked studies, under half trace to an unresolved V gene, and the reason for the others is unknown. A total of about 160,000 clones appear in this sample, roughly 80% of them only once. The ten biggest clones cover 6.5% to 7.5% of the sample. Sequenced sample: PBMCs. All receptors come from a woman aged 25-40 years in good health and CMV-seropositive.

V and J are TRBV7-9 and TRBJ1-2, with D perhaps TRBD1 (6 bases). The V gene's germline CDR1 is SEHNR and CDR2 FQNEAQ (reference sequence). CDR3 length equals 12 residues. Trimming shortened V by 5 bases and J by 5 bases, and 9 bases separated the two germline ends. CDR3 nucleotides: TGTGCCAGCAGCCTGGACAGTTATGGCTACACCTTC. Translation: CASSLDSYGYTF.

The genes are TRBV7-9 and TRBJ2-5, with a weak D call TRBD2 (6 bases). Germline CDR1 reads SEHNR; CDR2 reads FQNEAQ (reference sequence). The CDR3 has 16 residues. Deletions cut 3 bases from V and 1 base from J, with 15 bases between. CDR3 sequence reads: CASSLGGMSIQETQYF. The CDR3 DNA reads TGTGCCAGCAGCTTGGGGGGTATGTCCATCCAAGAGACCCAGTACTTC.

This clone was recorded only once. The rearrangement joins TRBV9 to TRBJ2-1; 15 positions match TRBD2. Per germline, CDR1 SGDLS and CDR2 YYNGEE. Losses at the gene ends were 4 bases for V and 10 bases for J; bases not matched to a gene: 12. This CDR3 has 17 residues. CDR3 nucleotide sequence: TGTGCCAGCAGCCCACGGACTAGCGGGGGGGCTGGCGGGGAGCAGTTCTTC. It specifies CASSPRTSGGAGGEQFF. Variable domain in full (rest from reference TRBV9 and TRBJ2-1): DSGVTQTPKHLITATGQRVTLRCSPRSGDLSVYWYQQSLDQGLQFLIQYYNGEERAKGNILERFSAQQFPDLHSELNLSSLELGDSALYFCASSPRTSGGAGGEQFFGPGTRLTVL.

The V call is TRBV11-2, the J call TRBJ2-7; maybe TRBD2 (5 bases). V lost 1 base to trimming and J lost 1 base, with 11 bases between them. The germline V gene encodes CDR1 SGHAT and CDR2 FQNNGV. This CDR3 spans 15 amino acids. The CDR3 DNA follows: TGTGCCAGCAGCTTAGGAGGGAAAACTTCCTACGAGCAGTACTTC. Translation gives CASSLGGKTSYEQYF.

The J gene is TRBJ2-1, the V gene TRBV5-6; D not certain. The CDR3 loop spans 13 amino acids. CDR1 and CDR2 from the germline V gene are SGHDT and YYEEEE. V gave up 0 bases and J gave up 4 bases, with 5 bases separating them. CDR3 in amino acids: CASSLGAYNEQFF. CDR3 in DNA: TGTGCCAGCAGCTTGGGAGCGTACAATGAGCAGTTCTTC.

The chain couples TRBV15 to TRBJ1-4; D ambiguous. V was shortened by 0 bases and J by 13 bases, with 12 bases between the two germline ends. Germline V gene lookup returns CDR1 LNHNV and CDR2 YYDKDF (reference sequence). The CDR3 runs to 13 residues. The CDR3 here is CATSRDGEALLFF. CDR3 bases: TGTGCCACCAGCAGAGATGGCGAGGCCCTACTGTTTTTT.

The rearrangement uses TRBV10-3 and TRBJ1-5, with D hard to call. The V end lost 8 bases, the J end lost 0 bases, and 5 bases lay between the germline ends. This CDR3 has 12 residues. The germline V gene encodes CDR1 ENHRY and CDR2 SYGVKD. The CDR3 reads CAIGLSNQPQHF. The CDR3 DNA sequence: TGTGCCATCGGGCTTAGCAATCAGCCCCAGCATTTT.

The chain couples TRBV23-1 to TRBJ1-6; no reliable D call. TRBV23-1 is flagged as an ORF with uncertain function. There are 14 residues in the CDR3. Between the trimmed V and J ends, which lost 8 bases and 7 bases, there was a span of 15 bases. The CDR3 nucleotides are TGCGCCAGCCGGGTGGAGACTTCGAATTCACCCCTCCACTTT. This gives the protein CASRVETSNSPLHF.

J is TRBJ2-7 and V is TRBV5-1; TRBD2 might be the D (5 bases). In germline, CDR1 is SGHRS, CDR2 YFSETQ. V dropped 3 bases and J dropped 2 bases, with 9 bases sitting between them. The CDR3 is 13 residues long. The CDR3 is CASSSDFPYEQYF. The CDR3, as DNA: TGCGCCAGCAGCTCGGACTTCCCCTACGAGCAGTACTTC.

This clone was observed a handful of times. The chain is built from TRBV5-1 and TRBJ1-3; 8 bases map to TRBD1. The V gene's germline CDR1 is SGHRS and CDR2 YFSETQ. V was clipped by 0 bases and J by 3 bases; unmatched bases: 5. CDR3 size: 16 residues. CDR3 coding DNA: TGCGCCAGCAGCTTGGTGCCAGGGGGCGATGGAAACACCATATATTTT. It yields the protein CASSLVPGGDGNTIYF.

The V call is TRBV11-1, the J call TRBJ1-1; 7 nucleotides align to TRBD1. CDR1 is SGHAT, CDR2 FQDESV, per germline (reference sequence). This CDR3 is 14 amino acids long. V was clipped by 5 bases and J by 5 bases; unmatched bases: 8. Written as DNA, the CDR3 is TGTGCCAGCAGCCCCATGTCAGGGGGGACTGAAGCTTTCTTT. Residues: CASSPMSGGTEAFF.

The chain links TRBV19 to TRBJ1-6, with TRBD1 matching 10 bases. This CDR3 is 13 amino acids long. The junction had 4 bases not matched to a gene; V was cut back by 10 bases and J by 7 bases. Germline V gives CDR1 LNHDA, CDR2 SQIVND (reference sequence). Here the CDR3 DNA reads TGTGCCACCCGGGACAGGGGAAATTCACCCCTCCACTTT. It encodes CATRDRGNSPLHF.

The chain carries TRBV7-2 and TRBJ2-1; 8 bases match TRBD1. Looked up from germline, CDR1 is SGHTA and CDR2 is FQGNSA. The CDR3 runs to 13 residues. V was clipped by 4 bases and J by 7 bases; unmatched bases: 3. The CDR3 sequence: CASSSYRGNEQFF. CDR3 sequence (DNA): TGTGCCAGCAGCTCGTACAGGGGGAATGAGCAGTTCTTC.

The chain recombines TRBV4-2 with TRBJ2-1; tentative D call: TRBD2 (5 bases). V shed 1 base and J shed 1 base, with 11 bases lying between them. Germline CDR1 is LGHNA and CDR2 is YNFKEQ. The length of the CDR3 is 16 residues. CDR3 DNA sequence: TGTGCCAGCAGCCAAGTTCTCAAGCGGTCCTACAATGAGCAGTTCTTC. Translation gives CASSQVLKRSYNEQFF.

This chain joins TRBV5-5 and TRBJ1-4; D perhaps matches TRBD1 (5 bases). Germline CDR1 reads SGHKS; CDR2 reads YYEKEE (reference sequence). The CDR3 sequence is 19 residues long. V shed 4 bases and J shed 1 base, with 23 bases lying between them. The CDR3 nucleotides read TGTGCCAGCAGCCTAGGCCTTCGACAGAGCGGGGGAACTAATGAAAAACTGTTTTTT. Its translation is CASSLGLRQSGGTNEKLFF.

The gene calls are TRBV15 and TRBJ1-4, with TRBD1 as a possible D gene (6 bases). This CDR3 is built from 16 residues. V lost 1 base to trimming and J lost 7 bases, with 16 bases between them. The V gene's germline CDR1 is LNHNV and CDR2 YYDKDF (reference sequence). In DNA form, the CDR3 reads TGTGCCACCAGCAGAGGGGAGGGAGGGGGAGGTGAAAAACTGTTTTTT. It yields the protein CATSRGEGGGGEKLFF.

The chain combines TRBV10-3 with TRBJ1-2; D is perhaps TRBD1 (5 bases). Between the trimmed V and J ends, which lost 1 base and 8 bases, there was a span of 11 bases. The CDR3 contains 13 residues. CDR1 and CDR2 (germline): ENHRY, SYGVKD. The CDR3 region is CAISEFRESGYTF. DNA for the CDR3: TGTGCCATCAGTGAGTTCAGGGAAAGCGGCTACACCTTC.

The chain couples TRBV5-4 to TRBJ1-1; the D is unclear. This CDR3 comprises 15 residues. Trimming removed 5 bases from V and 2 bases from J, with 16 bases in between. Germline V gene data show CDR1 as SGHNT and CDR2 as YYREEE (reference sequence). The CDR3 here is CASRGSVGGNTEAFF. CDR3 nucleotide sequence: TGTGCCAGCAGGGGGTCTGTGGGAGGAAACACTGAAGCTTTCTTT.

CDR3 nucleotides: TGTGCCAGCAGCGTAGAAGGGGTTGCTGGAAACACCATATATTTT. Encoded protein: CASSVEGVAGNTIYF. The chain employs TRBV9 and TRBJ1-3; a possible D gene is TRBD1 (5 bases). V was pared by 0 bases and J by 2 bases, with 9 bases between. The CDR3 sequence is 15 residues long. Germline V gene lookup returns CDR1 SGDLS and CDR2 YYNGEE. Combining the CDR3 with reference TRBV9 and TRBJ1-3 gives the whole variable domain DSGVTQTPKHLITATGQRVTLRCSPRSGDLSVYWYQQSLDQGLQFLIQYYNGEERAKGNILERFSAQQFPDLHSELNLSSLELGDSALYFCASSVEGVAGNTIYFGEGSWLTVV.

This chain connects TRBV28 to TRBJ1-2; possible D gene TRBD1, 5 bases. V was pared by 3 bases and J by 0 bases, with 17 bases between. In germline, CDR1 is MDHEN, CDR2 SYDVKM. The CDR3 runs 17 residues. DNA for the CDR3: TGTGCCAGCAGTTTGCATGGGGGGACGGGCACTAACTATGGCTACACCTTC. This gives the protein CASSLHGGTGTNYGYTF.

The V gene is TRBV5-1, the J gene TRBJ1-1, with unresolved D. The CDR3 is 14 residues long. The germline V and J ends were trimmed by 0 bases and 1 base, with 7 bases remaining between them. Germline-derived CDR1 and CDR2 are SGHRS and YFSETQ. CDR3 sequence reads: CASSLVTGNTEAFF. The CDR3 nucleotides read TGCGCCAGCAGCTTGGTAACGGGGAACACTGAAGCTTTCTTT.

To note about this clone: Other DNA sequences of this sample code for an identical CDR3. The J gene is TRBJ1-1, the V gene TRBV15, with unresolved D. The ends were cut back, 0 bases at V and 5 bases at J, with 7 bases in the middle. The CDR3 runs to 13 residues. Germline-derived CDR1 and CDR2 are LNHNV and YYDKDF (reference sequence). Here the CDR3 reads CATSRDRWTEAFF. CDR3 DNA sequence: TGTGCCACCAGCAGAGACAGATGGACTGAAGCTTTCTTT.

J is TRBJ1-6 and V is TRBV21-1. TRBV21-1 counts as a pseudogene. CDR3 length equals 18 residues. The CDR3 is CASSKVVSRARTNSPLHF. Here the CDR3 DNA reads TGTGCCAGCAGCAAAGTAGTATCGAGGGCCAGAACAAATTCACCCCTCCACTTT.

This chain uses TRBV29-1 with TRBJ2-1; 8 positions agree with TRBD1. CDR3 size: 13 residues. The V gene's germline CDR1 is SQVTM and CDR2 ANQGSEA. The trim removed 6 bases at V and 3 bases at J, leaving 4 bases unmatched. The CDR3 DNA sequence: TGCAGCGTCTACAGGGGGAACTACAATGAGCAGTTCTTC. Encoded protein: CSVYRGNYNEQFF.